This T cell receptor beta chain was found in a study of T cell responses to AZD1222 COVID-19 vaccine. This clone was recorded once. The V and J ends lost 2 bases and 4 bases respectively, with 14 bases between them. CDR1 is SGHAT and CDR2 is FQNNGV in the germline V gene. CDR3 size: 16 residues. The data were produced by immunoSEQ multiplex PCR, yet TCRdb's version contains in-frame clones alone and is incomplete. The repertoire holds 150,000 to 200,000 clones, with 75% to 90% as singletons. The chain carries TRBV11-2 and TRBJ2-2; the D gene is possibly TRBD2 (7 bases). The receptor was derived from an adult in good health. Sequencing used peripheral blood, obtained on day 0 of AZD1222 vaccination. CDR3 protein: CASSLRGGPGTGELFF. The CDR3 DNA follows: TGTGCCAGCAGCTTAAGGGGGGGGCCGGGCACCGGGGAGCTGTTTTTT.